These 23 T cell receptor beta chains came from one sample sequenced in a study of cytomegalovirus exposure and HLA in healthy donors. Only in-frame clones appear in the TCRdb table, and some are missing; sequencing was by immunoSEQ multiplex PCR. Seen here are some 330,000 clones, just over 85% observed once, and the top ten hold more than 0.8%. Material: PBMCs. The receptors here all came from a young woman in good health and CMV-seronegative.

The gene calls are TRBV29-1 and TRBJ2-5; 7 nucleotides align to TRBD1. This CDR3 region has 13 residues. Trimming at V came to 4 bases and at J to 5 bases, leaving 7 bases not matched to a gene. Looked up from germline, CDR1 is SQVTM and CDR2 is ANQGSEA. The CDR3 bases are TGCAGCGTTGGGCTCGCCAGGGGGGAGACCCAGTACTTC. Translating it yields CSVGLARGETQYF.

This chain joins TRBV10-3 and TRBJ2-3; TRBD1 agrees at 8 bases. The CDR3 is 16 residues long. Germline V gene lookup returns CDR1 ENHRY and CDR2 SYGVKD. With V trimmed by 6 bases and J by 4 bases, 12 bases remained unmatched. The CDR3 DNA reads as TGTGCCATCAGCGGACAGGGAATAGGTTCCGCAGATACGCAGTATTTT. Amino acids: CAISGQGIGSADTQYF.

The genes are TRBV5-4 and TRBJ1-1; TRBD1 is a possible D gene (6 bases). The CDR3 totals 14 residues. V lost 2 bases to trimming and J lost 2 bases, with 10 bases between them. Looked up from germline, CDR1 is SGHNT and CDR2 is YYREEE (reference sequence). This CDR3 is CASSLQGYNTEAFF. The CDR3 coding sequence is TGTGCCAGCAGCTTACAGGGCTATAACACTGAAGCTTTCTTT.

The chain has TRBV30 and TRBJ2-5, with a tentative D call TRBD1 (6 bases). The V gene lost 4 bases and the J gene lost 5 bases, with 14 bases spanning the gap. This CDR3 is 13 amino acids long. Germline lookup yields CDR1 GTSNPN and CDR2 SVGIG (reference sequence). The CDR3 nucleotides read TGTGCCTGGAATAGGGGGTACGGTGAGACCCAGTACTTC. Amino acids: CAWNRGYGETQYF.

The V and J genes are TRBV30 and TRBJ2-7; tentative D call: TRBD1 (5 bases). The germline V and J ends were trimmed by 0 bases and 4 bases, with 10 bases remaining between them. CDR3 length: 13 residues. From germline, CDR1 is GTSNPN and CDR2 SVGIG (reference sequence). The CDR3 spells CAWSVTGSYEQYF. CDR3 nucleotides: TGTGCCTGGAGTGTCACAGGATCTTACGAGCAGTACTTC.

This sequence joins TRBV7-2 and TRBJ2-1; a weak D match, TRBD2 (6 bases). Germline CDR1 reads SGHTA; CDR2 reads FQGNSA. This CDR3 has 17 residues. V was cut by 4 bases and J by 0 bases, with 16 bases left in between. The DNA of the CDR3 is TGTGCCAGCAGCTCCCCGGGGGTGGCTAGCTCCTACAATGAGCAGTTCTTC. This codes for CASSSPGVASSYNEQFF.

A single count supports this clone. The chain carries TRBV7-2 and TRBJ2-3; no clear D gene. This CDR3 has 13 amino acids. Germline loops: CDR1 SGHTA, CDR2 FQGNSA. Trimming cost V 10 bases and J 1 base, with 12 bases left between them. The DNA for the CDR3 is TGTGCCACCGAGGTTCGGGGCACAGATACGCAGTATTTT. Translation gives CATEVRGTDTQYF.

J is TRBJ2-1 and V is TRBV27; possible D gene TRBD2, 5 bases. V gave up 3 bases and J gave up 6 bases, with 6 bases separating them. Germline V gene sequence: CDR1 MNHEY, CDR2 SMNVEV (reference sequence). The CDR3 runs to 12 residues. The CDR3 DNA is TGTGCCAGCAGTTTCGGAGGCAATGAGCAGTTCTTC. It yields the protein CASSFGGNEQFF.

The V gene is TRBV29-1, the J gene TRBJ2-2, with unresolved D. The CDR3 consists of 12 residues. Germline CDR1 is SQVTM and CDR2 is ANQGSEA. Trimming pared 3 bases from V and 2 bases from J, leaving 4 bases between. The CDR3 region is CSVDSNTGELFF. The CDR3 DNA sequence: TGCAGCGTTGACAGTAACACCGGGGAGCTGTTTTTT.

This chain uses TRBV10-3 with TRBJ1-5; D uncertain. This CDR3 contains 13 residues. The germline V and J ends were trimmed by 10 bases and 4 bases, with 14 bases remaining between them. Looked up from germline, CDR1 is ENHRY and CDR2 is SYGVKD. The CDR3 loop reads CATHRDQNQPQHF. In DNA form, the CDR3 reads TGTGCCACCCACAGAGATCAAAATCAGCCCCAGCATTTT.

J is TRBJ2-7 and V is TRBV7-9; 9 bases line up with TRBD1. The CDR3 is 16 residues long. Germline CDR1 and CDR2: SEHNR and FQNEAQ (reference sequence). The junction had 8 bases not matched to a gene; V was cut back by 4 bases and J by 1 base. The chain's CDR3 is CASSSKPGQGSYEQYF. The CDR3 DNA reads as TGTGCCAGCAGCTCAAAACCGGGACAGGGATCCTACGAGCAGTACTTC.

This rearrangement joins TRBV4-1 to TRBJ2-7; 7 bases align to TRBD2. Germline CDR1 reads MGHRA; CDR2 reads YSYEKL. V gave up 4 bases and J gave up 4 bases; unmatched junction bases: 10. The CDR3 totals 15 residues. The CDR3 is CASSLPTGEGYEQYF. In DNA form, the CDR3 reads TGCGCCAGCAGCCTGCCGACGGGGGAGGGGTACGAGCAGTACTTC.

The chain recombines TRBV7-9 with TRBJ2-1; perhaps TRBD2 as D (6 bases). Germline-derived CDR1 and CDR2 are SEHNR and FQNEAQ (reference sequence). V gave up 5 bases and J gave up 8 bases, with 19 bases separating them. The CDR3 sequence is 15 residues long. The CDR3 here is CASSPSPGVTHEQFF. DNA for the CDR3: TGTGCCAGCAGCCCCTCCCCGGGAGTGACGCATGAGCAGTTCTTC. The complete variable domain, with remaining parts taken from reference TRBV7-9 and TRBJ2-1, reads DTGVSQNPRHKITKRGQNVTFRCDPISEHNRLYWYRQTLGQGPEFLTYFQNEAQLEKSRLLSDRFSAERPKGSFSTLEIQRTEQGDSAMYLCASSPSPGVTHEQFFGPGTRLTVL.

This chain uses TRBV7-8 with TRBJ2-3, with 8 bases aligning to TRBD1. Germline lookup yields CDR1 SGHVS and CDR2 FQNEAQ. The junction had 5 bases not matched to a gene; V was cut back by 5 bases and J by 7 bases. The CDR3 consists of 13 residues. Here the CDR3 reads CASSMDRENTQYF. Here the CDR3 DNA reads TGTGCCAGCAGCATGGACAGGGAGAATACGCAGTATTTT. Full variable domain (outside the CDR3, taken from reference TRBV7-8 and TRBJ2-3): GAGVSQSPRYKVAKRGQDVALRCDPISGHVSLFWYQQALGQGPEFLTYFQNEAQLDKSGLPSDRFFAERPEGSVSTLKIQRTQQEDSAVYLCASSMDRENTQYFGPGTRLTVL.

V usage is TRBV5-6 and J usage is TRBJ2-3, with D unresolved. V lost 0 bases, J lost 5 bases, and 4 bases lay in between. Germline V lookup: CDR1 SGHDT, CDR2 YYEEEE. This CDR3 comprises 12 residues. The CDR3, as DNA: TGTGCCAGCAGCTTGGCCCAAGATACGCAGTATTTT. Translating it yields CASSLAQDTQYF. The full variable domain, rest sourced from reference TRBV5-6 and TRBJ2-3, is DAGVTQSPTHLIKTRGQQVTLRCSPKSGHDTVSWYQQALGQGPQFIFQYYEEEERQRGNFPDRFSGHQFPNYSSELNVNALLLGDSALYLCASSLAQDTQYFGPGTRLTVL.

V usage is TRBV19 and J usage is TRBJ2-7; TRBD1 agrees at 7 bases. Germline V gene data show CDR1 as LNHDA and CDR2 as SQIVND (reference sequence). V lost 10 bases and J lost 6; bases outside the gene matches: 12. The CDR3 is 13 amino acids. The CDR3 coding sequence is TGTGCCACCAGAGACAGGGTTGCCCTCGAGCAGTACTTC. Its translation: CATRDRVALEQYF. Full variable domain (remainder filled in from reference TRBV19 and TRBJ2-7): DGGITQSPKYLFRKEGQNVTLSCEQNLNHDAMYWYRQDPGQGLRLIYYSQIVNDFQKGDIAEGYSVSREKKESFPLTVTSAQKNPTAFYLCATRDRVALEQYFGPGTRLTVT.

This clone was seen just once. In DNA, the CDR3 is TGTGCCAGTAGTACCAGGGACTCGGGCAATCAGCCCCAGCATTTT. It yields the protein CASSTRDSGNQPQHF. The chain links TRBV19 to TRBJ1-5; D possibly corresponds to TRBD1 (5 bases). The CDR3 has 15 residues. V lost 4 bases and J lost 2, with 12 bases in between. CDR1 and CDR2 from the germline V gene are LNHDA and SQIVND (reference sequence).

The chain links TRBV7-8 to TRBJ2-3, with 8 bases matching TRBD2. V lost 5 bases and J lost 6; bases outside the gene matches: 10. The CDR3 has 15 residues. Germline V gives CDR1 SGHVS, CDR2 FQNEAQ. This CDR3 is CASSRHRGGRDTQYF. The CDR3 nucleotides read TGTGCCAGCAGCCGCCATAGGGGCGGGAGGGATACGCAGTATTTT.

The chain combines TRBV4-2 with TRBJ2-1, with 9 positions matching TRBD1. This CDR3 has 15 amino acids. The germline gives CDR1 LGHNA, CDR2 YNFKEQ. J lost 8 bases, V lost 5 bases, and 10 bases had no gene match. The CDR3 nucleotides are TGTGCCAGCAGCACAGGGGGCGGAGGAGGTCATGAGCAGTTCTTC. Translated, it gives CASSTGGGGGHEQFF.

V is TRBV5-1 and J is TRBJ2-1; 8 bases map to TRBD2. This CDR3 spans 16 amino acids. Germline V CDR1 and CDR2: SGHRS, YFSETQ. Germline trimming cut 1 base from V and 5 bases from J; bases unmatched to any gene: 8. The CDR3 DNA reads TGCGCCAGCAGCTTGATGTGGCGGGAGGATAACAATGAGCAGTTCTTC. Encoded protein: CASSLMWREDNNEQFF.

The rearrangement links TRBV2 to TRBJ2-7; tentative D call: TRBD1 (5 bases). Germline values: CDR1 SNHLY, CDR2 FYNNEI. Between the trimmed V and J ends, which lost 1 base and 6 bases, there was a span of 13 bases. The CDR3 covers 14 residues. The CDR3 DNA reads TGTGCCAGCAGTGAAGTTAGCCAGGGCGCCGAGCAGTACTTC. Residues: CASSEVSQGAEQYF.

The CDR3 spells CAWSPTQGAPETQYF. The DNA for the CDR3 is TGTGCCTGGAGTCCAACACAGGGGGCCCCAGAGACCCAGTACTTC. The chain carries TRBV30 and TRBJ2-5, with 9 bases lining up with TRBD1. V dropped 2 bases and J dropped 4; count of bases not matched to a gene: 8. The germline V gene has CDR1 GTSNPN and CDR2 SVGIG (reference sequence). This CDR3 is built from 15 residues.

The V and J genes are TRBV19 and TRBJ1-1; D unclear. Germline values: CDR1 LNHDA, CDR2 SQIVND (reference sequence). With 7 bases removed from V and 6 bases from J, the gap between germline ends came to 15 bases. This CDR3 is 13 amino acids long. The CDR3 DNA follows: TGTGCCAGTAAAATTGCCGAGATGTCTGAAGCTTTCTTT. Residues: CASKIAEMSEAFF.